These 10 T cell receptor beta chains came from one sample sequenced in a study of T cell repertoires in cytomegalovirus infection. TCRdb itself ran the reads through MiXCR, one entry per CDR3 protein. The table has approximately 490,000 distinct CDR3 sequences, 11% seen once. What was sequenced was PBMCs. These receptors all come from a human donor in good health (CMV status not recorded). Some clones in this sample may be carry-over from other donors' samples.

Many counts were recorded for this clonotype. At one of its ends the junction is not consistent with the germline gene, which may arise from a read error. This chain uses TRBV7-6 with TRBJ2-2; 9 nucleotides match TRBD1. CDR1 is SGHVS, CDR2 FNYEAQ, per germline. This CDR3 region has 14 residues. This chain's CDR3 is CASSLDRGYGELFF. CDR3 nucleotide sequence: TGTGCCAGCAGTTTAGACAGGGGGTACGGGGAGCTGTTTTTT.

This clonotype has at least ten counts. This sequence joins TRBV7-8 and TRBJ2-1; D is perhaps TRBD1 (6 bases). Germline CDR1 SGHVS, CDR2 FQNEAQ. With 1 base removed from V and 10 bases from J, the gap between germline ends came to 11 bases. This CDR3 spans 13 amino acids. The CDR3 loop is CASSLEGVREQFF. CDR3 sequence (DNA): TGTGCCAGCAGCTTAGAGGGGGTACGCGAGCAGTTCTTC.

This chain joins TRBV5-1 and TRBJ1-2, with TRBD1 matching over 7 bases. The CDR3 covers 14 residues. V dropped 0 bases and J dropped 6; count of bases not matched to a gene: 5. The germline V gene encodes CDR1 SGHRS and CDR2 YFSETQ. The DNA for the CDR3 is TGCGCCAGCAGCTTGGAACAGGGGATCGATGGCTACACCTTC. The encoded protein is CASSLEQGIDGYTF.

This clonotype has a count of ten or more. A clone one base away is much larger, so this may be a read error. This chain links TRBV5-6 with TRBJ1-4, with D unclear. The CDR3 contains 14 residues. CDR1 SGHDT and CDR2 YYEEEE come from the germline V gene. With 0 bases removed from V and 0 bases from J, the gap between germline ends came to 3 bases. CDR3 sequence (DNA): TGTGCCAGCAGCTTGGTTGCAACTAATGAAAAACTGTTTTTT. It specifies CASSLVATNEKLFF.

This clonotype was found many times. The chain uses TRBV20-1 and TRBJ1-2; 9 nucleotides line up with TRBD1. CDR1 DFQATT and CDR2 SNEGSKA come from the germline V gene (reference sequence). Unmatched junction bases numbered 6, after V lost 6 bases and J lost 1 base. CDR3 length equals 14 residues. For the CDR3, the DNA is TGCAGTGCCCAGGGACAGGGAATTAACTATGGCTACACCTTC. Amino acids: CSAQGQGINYGYTF.

This clonotype was seen many times. This chain uses TRBV7-9 with TRBJ2-3; D unresolved. Germline lookup yields CDR1 SEHNR and CDR2 FQNEAQ (reference sequence). V was shortened by 4 bases and J by 6 bases, with 8 bases between the two germline ends. This CDR3 has 12 amino acids. The CDR3, as DNA: TGTGCCAGCAGCTCCCTGCGGGATACGCAGTATTTT. Amino acids: CASSSLRDTQYF.

This clonotype has ten or more counts. J is TRBJ2-2 and V is TRBV18; maybe TRBD2 (6 bases). Between the trimmed V and J ends, which lost 1 base and 2 bases, there was a span of 14 bases. The CDR3 covers 17 residues. CDR1 KGHSH and CDR2 LQKENI come from the germline V gene. This CDR3 reads CASSPHLRGPNTGELFF. The CDR3, as DNA: TGTGCCAGCTCACCACATTTGCGGGGACCTAACACCGGGGAGCTGTTTTTT. Together with reference TRBV18 and TRBJ2-2, the CDR3 gives the full variable domain: NAGVMQNPRHLVRRRGQEARLRCSPMKGHSHVYWYRQLPEEGLKFMVYLQKENIIDESGMPKERFSAEFPKEGPSILRIQQVVRGDSAAYFCASSPHLRGPNTGELFFGEGSRLTVL.

This clonotype appeared a few times. The rearrangement joins TRBV20-1 to TRBJ1-1, with D possibly TRBD1 on 6 matching bases. CDR3 length: 12 amino acids. The germline gives CDR1 DFQATT, CDR2 SNEGSKA (reference sequence). The V end lost 6 bases, the J end lost 1 base, and 9 bases lay between the germline ends. The CDR3 bases are TGCAGTGCCATGGACAGGAACACTGAAGCTTTCTTT. Its protein is CSAMDRNTEAFF.

This clonotype was recorded at least ten times. The J gene is TRBJ2-7, the V gene TRBV7-3; the D call may be TRBD1 or TRBD2 (5 bases each). V gave up 4 bases and J gave up 2 bases, with 12 bases separating them. This CDR3 has 14 residues. The germline V gene encodes CDR1 SGHTA and CDR2 FQGTGA. The CDR3 reads CASSSRDGPYEQYF. The CDR3 DNA is TGTGCCAGCAGCTCCCGGGACGGACCCTACGAGCAGTACTTC.

This clonotype appeared many times. The V gene is TRBV27, the J gene TRBJ1-4; TRBD1 aligns across 9 bases. Germline CDR1 reads MNHEY; CDR2 reads SMNVEV (reference sequence). With V trimmed by 2 bases and J by 8 bases, 9 bases remained unmatched. This CDR3 region has 16 residues. The CDR3 region has the DNA TGTGCCAGCAGTTTAAACTTACAGGGGGCGCGGGAAAAACTGTTTTTT. Translation: CASSLNLQGAREKLFF.